The 21 T cell receptor beta chains below were found in one sample sequenced in a study of tumor-infiltrating lymphocytes in localized non-small cell lung cancer. The protocol was immunoSEQ multiplex PCR, while the TCRdb copy is restricted to in-frame clones and leaves out a portion. Of roughly 7,200 clones listed, about two thirds are singletons. Specimen: lung tumor tissue. Receptor source: a human donor with non-small cell lung cancer.

The rearrangement links TRBV5-1 to TRBJ1-4; 9 positions match TRBD1. The germline CDR1 and CDR2 sequences are SGHRS and YFSETQ. CDR3 length: 15 residues. The ends lost 4 bases at V and 7 bases at J; junction bases unmatched: 8. The CDR3 sequence: CASSGPGQGAEKLFF. The CDR3 DNA is TGCGCCAGCAGCGGACCGGGACAGGGAGCTGAAAAACTGTTTTTT.

V and J are TRBV6-6 and TRBJ1-5; D unclear. CDR3 length: 12 amino acids. CDR1 is MNHNY, CDR2 SVGAGI, per germline (reference sequence). Trimming shortened V by 11 bases and J by 5 bases, and 13 bases separated the two germline ends. CDR3 bases: TGTGCCCACGGTCCGGGTTATCAGCCCCAGCATTTT. Translating it yields CAHGPGYQPQHF.

This chain joins TRBV5-1 and TRBJ1-4, with D perhaps matching TRBD1 (5 bases). This CDR3 is 16 amino acids long. V was shortened by 0 bases and J by 8 bases, with 17 bases between the two germline ends. Looked up from germline, CDR1 is SGHRS and CDR2 is YFSETQ. Here the CDR3 reads CASSLGLRGEGEKLFF. Written as DNA, the CDR3 is TGCGCCAGCAGCTTGGGGTTGCGGGGCGAAGGGGAAAAACTGTTTTTT.

The genes are TRBV5-1 and TRBJ2-3; 8 bases fit TRBD2. The junction had 8 bases not matched to a gene; V was cut back by 0 bases and J by 5 bases. The CDR3 has 16 amino acids. Per germline, CDR1 SGHRS and CDR2 YFSETQ. CDR3 in amino acids: CASSLGRGALGDTQYF. CDR3 DNA sequence: TGCGCCAGCAGCTTGGGGCGGGGGGCCCTTGGAGATACGCAGTATTTT.

This chain connects TRBV19 to TRBJ1-1; maybe TRBD1 (5 bases). V was clipped by 4 bases and J by 6 bases, with 6 bases between them. Germline values: CDR1 LNHDA, CDR2 SQIVND (reference sequence). This CDR3 is 11 amino acids long. The DNA for the CDR3 is TGTGCCAGTAGTAGGGACCCTGAAGCTTTCTTT. Translated, it gives CASSRDPEAFF.

The chain carries TRBV5-6 and TRBJ2-1; D not resolved. This CDR3 is built from 12 residues. Germline V gene sequence: CDR1 SGHDT, CDR2 YYEEEE. The V end lost 6 bases, the J end lost 5 bases, and 9 bases lay between the germline ends. The CDR3 region is CASNTLDNEQFF. DNA for the CDR3: TGTGCCAGCAACACGTTAGACAATGAGCAGTTCTTC.

This clone is a singleton in its sample. This chain connects TRBV5-1 to TRBJ2-7; either TRBD1 or TRBD2 may fit D (6 bases each). This CDR3 spans 16 amino acids. Per the germline V gene, CDR1 is SGHRS and CDR2 is YFSETQ. V gave up 1 base and J gave up 3 bases, with 17 bases separating them. CDR3 DNA: TGCGCCAGCAGCTTGAGGGTCGGGGGCAGCATCTACGAGCAGTACTTC. Translating it yields CASSLRVGGSIYEQYF.

The rearrangement joins TRBV5-1 to TRBJ2-4; TRBD1 or TRBD2 may be the D gene (5 bases each). Germline loops: CDR1 SGHRS, CDR2 YFSETQ. There are 14 residues in the CDR3. The V and J ends lost 0 bases and 9 bases respectively, with 13 bases between them. The CDR3 is CASSLAGIEGIQYF. CDR3 DNA: TGCGCCAGCAGCTTGGCAGGGATTGAGGGCATTCAGTACTTC.

The chain couples TRBV6-1 to TRBJ1-2; TRBD1 might be the D (5 bases). Germline loops: CDR1 MNHNS, CDR2 SASEGT. V was shortened by 2 bases and J by 2 bases, with 9 bases between the two germline ends. The CDR3 covers 14 residues. The CDR3 region has the DNA TGTGCCAGCAGTGAAAGGGGAGAAAACTATGGCTACACCTTC. Its protein is CASSERGENYGYTF.

The V call is TRBV10-2, the J call TRBJ1-2; no definite D call. The CDR3 consists of 14 residues. V lost 7 bases and J lost 0, with 12 bases in between. CDR1 is WSHSY, CDR2 SAAADI, per germline. CDR3 sequence: CASTGGTSNYGYTF. The CDR3 region has the DNA TGCGCCAGCACCGGTGGAACCTCTAACTATGGCTACACCTTC.

The CDR3 loop reads CASSPRQGAGYGYTF. The CDR3 nucleotides read TGTGCCAGCAGCCCGCGACAGGGTGCAGGCTATGGCTACACCTTC. The chain combines TRBV7-6 with TRBJ1-2, with 7 bases aligning to TRBD1. The germline CDR1 and CDR2 sequences are SGHVS and FNYEAQ. Losses at the gene ends were 5 bases for V and 4 bases for J; bases not matched to a gene: 10. This CDR3 region has 15 residues.

By its share, this clone is medium-sized. The chain recombines TRBV10-1 with TRBJ1-2; no clear D gene. CDR3 size: 13 residues. The germline CDR1 and CDR2 sequences are WNHNN and SYGVQD (reference sequence). The V end lost 3 bases, the J end lost 4 bases, and 9 bases lay between the germline ends. CDR3 nucleotide sequence: TGCGCCAGCAGTGAAAACGCCCTCTATGGCTACACCTTC. Translated, it gives CASSENALYGYTF.

CDR3 residues: CASSLKSSAGEEDTQYF. DNA for the CDR3: TGTGCCAGCAGCTTAAAGAGTAGCGCGGGAGAGGAAGATACGCAGTATTTT. The chain employs TRBV7-3 and TRBJ2-3; 7 bases are a match to TRBD2. Per the germline V gene, CDR1 is SGHTA and CDR2 is FQGTGA. V dropped 1 base and J dropped 5; count of bases not matched to a gene: 12. CDR3 length: 17 amino acids.

This clone was picked up one time. The chain combines TRBV6-5 with TRBJ2-1; D possibly matches TRBD1 or TRBD2 (6 bases each). V shed 2 bases and J shed 5 bases, with 10 bases lying between them. This CDR3 region has 14 residues. Germline V gene lookup returns CDR1 MNHEY and CDR2 SVGAGI. As DNA, the CDR3 is TGTGCCAGCAGTTACGGTGGGGGGCACAATGAGCAGTTCTTC. Residues: CASSYGGGHNEQFF.

The CDR3 bases are TGTGCCAGCAGCTCGATTGGACTAGCCGCAAGGGGGAATGAGCAGTTCTTC. Its translation is CASSSIGLAARGNEQFF. The rearrangement uses TRBV11-2 and TRBJ2-1; 8 bases fit TRBD2. Germline V gene sequence: CDR1 SGHAT, CDR2 FQNNGV. The CDR3 length is 17 residues. The junction had 15 bases not matched to a gene; V was cut back by 4 bases and J by 7 bases.

The chain links TRBV10-1 to TRBJ1-2, with D possibly matching TRBD1 (6 bases). Germline V gene sequence: CDR1 WNHNN, CDR2 SYGVQD (reference sequence). The CDR3 is 12 residues long. Trimming pared 10 bases from V and 3 bases from J, leaving 12 bases between. The CDR3 DNA reads TGCGCCAAAATCACAGGGCACTATGGCTACACCTTC. Translating gives CAKITGHYGYTF.

The gene calls are TRBV6-6 and TRBJ1-2, with D unclear. CDR1 MNHNY and CDR2 SVGAGI come from the germline V gene (reference sequence). This CDR3 has 13 residues. V was pared by 0 bases and J by 7 bases, with 9 bases between. CDR3 bases: TGTGCCAGCAGTTACTCGATTGGGAGTGGCTACACCTTC. This codes for CASSYSIGSGYTF.

The chain employs TRBV7-2 and TRBJ2-7; D may be TRBD1 (5 bases). In germline, CDR1 is SGHTA, CDR2 FQGNSA. CDR3 size: 14 residues. Trimming cost V 3 bases and J 4 bases, with 13 bases left between them. The CDR3 DNA sequence: TGTGCCAGCAGCTTGCCAGGGAAACCTTACGAGCAGTACTTC. This gives the protein CASSLPGKPYEQYF.

The genes are TRBV5-6 and TRBJ1-2, with 10 bases that match TRBD1. Per germline, CDR1 SGHDT and CDR2 YYEEEE. V lost 3 bases to trimming and J lost 5 bases; unmatched junction nucleotides: 4. This CDR3 contains 14 residues. In DNA, the CDR3 is TGTGCCAGCAGCTACGGACAGGGGGGATATGGCTACACCTTC. This sequence encodes CASSYGQGGYGYTF.

In this sample, this clone turned up a few times. This chain uses TRBV4-1 with TRBJ2-7, with D possibly TRBD1 on 6 matching bases. Trimming left V 4 bases short and J 3 bases short, with 13 bases between. CDR1 MGHRA and CDR2 YSYEKL come from the germline V gene. The CDR3 has 14 amino acids. The DNA for the CDR3 is TGCGCCAGCAGCCCCTCGGACAGCTTCTACGAGCAGTACTTC. This encodes CASSPSDSFYEQYF.

V and J are TRBV30 and TRBJ1-5, with a possible D match to TRBD1 (5 bases). Trimming left V 0 bases short and J 3 bases short, with 6 bases between. The CDR3 totals 13 residues. The V gene's germline CDR1 is GTSNPN and CDR2 SVGIG (reference sequence). CDR3 bases: TGTGCCTGGAGTGTAGGGGTCAATCAGCCCCAGCATTTT. Its translation: CAWSVGVNQPQHF.